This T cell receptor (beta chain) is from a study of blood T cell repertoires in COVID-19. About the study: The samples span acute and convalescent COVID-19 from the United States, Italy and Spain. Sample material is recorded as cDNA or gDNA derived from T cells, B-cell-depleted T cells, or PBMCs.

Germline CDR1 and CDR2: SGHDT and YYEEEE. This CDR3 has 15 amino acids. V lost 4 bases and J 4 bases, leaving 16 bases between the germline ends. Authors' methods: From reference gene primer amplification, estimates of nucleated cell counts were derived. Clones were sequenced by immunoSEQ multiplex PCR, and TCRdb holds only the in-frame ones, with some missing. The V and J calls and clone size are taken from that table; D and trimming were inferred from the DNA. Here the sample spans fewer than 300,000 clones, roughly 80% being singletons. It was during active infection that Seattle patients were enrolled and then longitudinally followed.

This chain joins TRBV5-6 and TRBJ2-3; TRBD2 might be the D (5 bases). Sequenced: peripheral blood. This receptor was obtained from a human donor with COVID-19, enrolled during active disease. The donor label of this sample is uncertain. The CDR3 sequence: CASSKDWASPDTQYF. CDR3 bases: TGTGCCAGCAGCAAGGACTGGGCAAGTCCAGATACGCAGTATTTT. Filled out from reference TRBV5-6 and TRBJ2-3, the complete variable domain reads DAGVTQSPTHLIKTRGQQVTLRCSPKSGHDTVSWYQQALGQGPQFIFQYYEEEERQRGNFPDRFSGHQFPNYSSELNVNALLLGDSALYLCASSKDWASPDTQYFGPGTRLTVL.